One and the same sample provided the 18 T cell receptor beta chains below, sequenced in a study of cytomegalovirus exposure and HLA in healthy donors. The protocol was immunoSEQ multiplex PCR, while the TCRdb copy is restricted to in-frame clones and leaves out a portion. Among some 240,000 clones listed, around four fifths were seen once. Specimen: PBMCs. These receptors all come from a woman aged 18-35 years in good health and CMV-seronegative.

The rearrangement links TRBV30 to TRBJ1-4; D is unresolved. The germline V and J ends were trimmed by 0 bases and 8 bases, with 16 bases remaining between them. Germline V CDR1 and CDR2: GTSNPN, SVGIG (reference sequence). This CDR3 is built from 15 residues. CDR3 sequence (DNA): TGTGCCTGGAGTGTATGGCGGGGTAGCGGAGAAAAACTGTTTTTT. This codes for CAWSVWRGSGEKLFF. Full variable domain (rest looked up from reference TRBV30 and TRBJ1-4): SQTIHQWPATLVQPVGSPLSLECTVEGTSNPNLYWYRQAAGRGLQLLFYSVGIGQISSEVPQNLSASRPQDRQFILSSKKLLLSDSGFYLCAWSVWRGSGEKLFFGSGTQLSVL.

CDR3 region: CASRAGQGLSDTQYF. In nucleotides, the CDR3 is TGTGCCAGCAGGGCCGGACAGGGGCTATCAGATACGCAGTATTTT. The chain couples TRBV6-6 to TRBJ2-3, with TRBD1 identical over 9 bases. The trim removed 6 bases at V and 4 bases at J, leaving 8 bases unmatched. The CDR3 consists of 15 residues. In germline, CDR1 is MNHNY, CDR2 SVGAGI (reference sequence).

V is TRBV6-5 and J is TRBJ2-1; TRBD1 aligns across 9 bases. CDR1 MNHEY and CDR2 SVGAGI come from the germline V gene. Trimming cost V 5 bases and J 8 bases; bases outside gene matches: 10. The CDR3 length is 15 residues. CDR3 DNA: TGTGCCAGCAGTACCAGGGACAGGGTGGAGGATGAGCAGTTCTTC. Protein: CASSTRDRVEDEQFF.

This clone was detected once. The CDR3: CASSLGGSYGYTF. In DNA form, the CDR3 reads TGCGCCAGCAGCCTTGGTGGCTCCTATGGCTACACCTTC. The rearrangement uses TRBV5-1 and TRBJ1-2; no firm D call. Trimming shortened V by 4 bases and J by 4 bases, and 11 bases separated the two germline ends. CDR1 is SGHRS, CDR2 YFSETQ, per germline. CDR3 length: 13 residues.

The gene calls are TRBV10-2 and TRBJ1-2, with unresolved D. Germline V gene lookup returns CDR1 WSHSY and CDR2 SAAADI. The CDR3 is made up of 13 amino acids. The germline V and J ends were trimmed by 6 bases and 5 bases, with 13 bases remaining between them. CDR3 protein: CASSEEEGYGYTF. The CDR3 coding sequence is TGCGCCAGCAGCGAAGAGGAGGGATATGGCTACACCTTC.

The gene calls are TRBV9 and TRBJ2-7; possible D gene TRBD2, 6 bases. The CDR3 length is 15 residues. CDR1 is SGDLS, CDR2 YYNGEE, per germline. Trimming shortened V by 4 bases and J by 5 bases, and 19 bases separated the two germline ends. The CDR3 region has the DNA TGTGCCAGCAGCCCCGTCGGGGAGGCCATCGACGAGCAGTACTTC. This sequence encodes CASSPVGEAIDEQYF.

The chain uses TRBV5-1 and TRBJ2-2; 7 positions agree with TRBD1. The CDR3 consists of 16 residues. V dropped 4 bases and J dropped 0; count of bases not matched to a gene: 6. CDR1 SGHRS and CDR2 YFSETQ come from the germline V gene. In DNA form, the CDR3 reads TGCGCCAGCAGCCCCGGGACAGTGTCGAACACCGGGGAGCTGTTTTTT. The encoded protein is CASSPGTVSNTGELFF.

The J gene is TRBJ2-7, the V gene TRBV15, with 8 bases matching TRBD1. Germline lookup yields CDR1 LNHNV and CDR2 YYDKDF (reference sequence). The CDR3 has 15 amino acids. V trimming: 6 bases; J trimming: 0 bases; junction bases outside the gene matches: 7. CDR3 DNA: TGTGCCACCAGTCGCGACAGGGGAGGCTCCTACGAGCAGTACTTC. Translating it yields CATSRDRGGSYEQYF.

The chain links TRBV2 to TRBJ1-3; 8 bases agree with TRBD1. CDR3 size: 13 residues. Per the germline V gene, CDR1 is SNHLY and CDR2 is FYNNEI. Trimming removed 6 bases from V and 2 bases from J; junction bases left unmatched: 0. The CDR3 DNA follows: TGTGCCAGCAGGGACAGGGCTGGAAACACCATATATTTT. It is translated as CASRDRAGNTIYF.

The CDR3 DNA sequence: TGTGCCAGCAGTTCCTTAACCGGAGCGAGAGGCTACACCTTC. This encodes CASSSLTGARGYTF. V and J are TRBV28 and TRBJ1-2; D not resolved. The germline CDR1 and CDR2 sequences are MDHEN and SYDVKM. Trimming pared 4 bases from V and 8 bases from J, leaving 17 bases between. The CDR3 has 14 residues.

This clone has at least ten counts. The same CDR3 also results from other DNA sequences found in this sample. V is TRBV15 and J is TRBJ2-5, with no clear D. The germline CDR1 and CDR2 sequences are LNHNV and YYDKDF (reference sequence). This CDR3 is built from 12 residues. With 0 bases removed from V and 5 bases from J, the gap between germline ends came to 4 bases. CDR3 region: CATSRDTETQYF. CDR3 coding DNA: TGTGCCACCAGCAGAGATACGGAGACCCAGTACTTC.

This chain connects TRBV30 to TRBJ2-1; 9 nucleotides match TRBD2. Germline lookup yields CDR1 GTSNPN and CDR2 SVGIG (reference sequence). The CDR3 length is 15 residues. The junction had 4 bases not matched to a gene; V was cut back by 1 base and J by 3 bases. DNA of the CDR3: TGTGCCTGGAGTGCCTGGACTAGCGACTACAATGAGCAGTTCTTC. Amino acids: CAWSAWTSDYNEQFF.

The rearrangement uses TRBV9 and TRBJ1-4, with TRBD1 identical over 8 bases. The CDR3 loop spans 14 amino acids. After removal of 3 bases from V and 8 bases from J, the junction contained 6 bases not matched to a gene. Germline CDR1 reads SGDLS; CDR2 reads YYNGEE. The CDR3 DNA sequence: TGTGCCAGCAGCGGAGGACAGGGTGGCGAAAAACTGTTTTTT. Translation: CASSGGQGGEKLFF.

The chain combines TRBV2 with TRBJ2-5; D ambiguous. The CDR3 spans 13 residues. V lost 8 bases and J lost 2, with 12 bases in between. Germline V gene lookup returns CDR1 SNHLY and CDR2 FYNNEI. In nucleotides, the CDR3 is TGTGCCAGCGGCAACAGTTTTCAAGAGACCCAGTACTTC. Translating it yields CASGNSFQETQYF.

This chain links TRBV30 with TRBJ1-1, with D perhaps matching TRBD1 (6 bases). V was cut by 3 bases and J by 8 bases, with 10 bases left in between. The germline V gene encodes CDR1 GTSNPN and CDR2 SVGIG (reference sequence). The CDR3 covers 11 residues. The CDR3 reads CAWRKQGEAFF. The DNA for the CDR3 is TGTGCCTGGAGGAAACAGGGAGAAGCTTTCTTT.

V gene TRBV6-1 combines with J gene TRBJ2-7; D gene uncertain. Trimming removed 3 bases from V and 3 bases from J, with 6 bases in between. Germline V gene data show CDR1 as MNHNS and CDR2 as SASEGT. This CDR3 is 12 amino acids long. For the CDR3, the DNA is TGTGCCAGCAGTGATGACCTCTACGAGCAGTACTTC. This codes for CASSDDLYEQYF.

A note on this clone: Different DNA sequences within this sample yield the same CDR3. J is TRBJ1-5 and V is TRBV28; D remains unclear. The CDR3 is 14 amino acids. CDR1 and CDR2 (germline): MDHEN, SYDVKM. V was clipped by 1 base and J by 1 base, with 5 bases between them. This CDR3 is CASSLSGSNQPQHF. The CDR3 nucleotides are TGTGCCAGCAGTTTATCGGGAAGCAATCAGCCCCAGCATTTT.

The V gene is TRBV5-1, the J gene TRBJ1-1, with 8 bases identical to TRBD1. Germline CDR1 and CDR2: SGHRS and YFSETQ. This CDR3 is 13 amino acids long. V was pared by 4 bases and J by 5 bases, with 4 bases of the junction left unmatched. The CDR3 DNA sequence: TGCGCCAGCAGCCGGACAGGGATGACTGAAGCTTTCTTT. Its translation is CASSRTGMTEAFF.